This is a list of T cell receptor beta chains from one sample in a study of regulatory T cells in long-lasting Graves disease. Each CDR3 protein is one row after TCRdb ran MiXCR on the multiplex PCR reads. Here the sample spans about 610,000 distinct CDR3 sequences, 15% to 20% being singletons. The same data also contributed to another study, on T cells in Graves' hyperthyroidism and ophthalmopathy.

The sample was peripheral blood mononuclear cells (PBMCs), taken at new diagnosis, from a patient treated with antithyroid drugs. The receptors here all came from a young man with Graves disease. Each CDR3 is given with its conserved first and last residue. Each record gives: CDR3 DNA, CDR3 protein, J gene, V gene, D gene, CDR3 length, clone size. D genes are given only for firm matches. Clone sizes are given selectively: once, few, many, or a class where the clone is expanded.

TGTGCCAGCCACCCGGGACAGAGCTCCTATGGCTACACCTTC | CASHPGQSSYGYTF | TRBJ1-2 | TRBV18 | TRBD1 | 14 | NA
TGTGCCAGCAGCCTCTTCGGCGCCCGGGGGGATGAGCAGTTCTTC | CASSLFGARGDEQFF | TRBJ2-1 | TRBV6-2/TRBV6-3 | TRBD2 | 15 | NA
TGTGCCAGCAGCTTAGGAGGGTGGGAGTGGGACAATGAGCAGTTCTTC | CASSLGGWEWDNEQFF | TRBJ2-1 | TRBV7-9 | NA | 16 | NA
TGCAGTGCTTATACAGGGGACGAAATCTACGAGCAGTACTTC | CSAYTGDEIYEQYF | TRBJ2-7 | TRBV20-1 | TRBD1 | 14 | many
TGTGCCACCAGTGATGGGACGATTACCACAGATACGCAGTATTTT | CATSDGTITTDTQYF | TRBJ2-3 | TRBV24-1 | NA | 15 | few
TGTGCCACAGGGAGAGGACAGGGGATCCACGAGCAGTACTTC | CATGRGQGIHEQYF | TRBJ2-7 | TRBV27 | TRBD1 | 14 | many
TGCTTCTTTAGAGCAGGGGGAGCTAACTATGGCTACACCTTC | CFFRAGGANYGYTF | TRBJ1-2 | TRBV20-1 | TRBD1 | 14 | few
TGTGCCAGCAGCTTACATAGCGGGAGATTTTATGAGCAGTTCTTC | CASSLHSGRFYEQFF | TRBJ2-1 | TRBV11-3 | TRBD2 | 15 | many
TGCAGTGCTGGCCGGACTAGCGGGAGTGGGGAGGAACCCTACGAGCAGTGCTTC | CSAGRTSGSGEEPYEQCF | TRBJ2-7 | TRBV20-1 | TRBD2 | 18 | NA
TGTGCCAGCGGTTCTCTTAGCGGGAGCTCCTACAATGAGCAGTTCTTC | CASGSLSGSSYNEQFF | TRBJ2-1 | TRBV27 | TRBD2 | 16 | NA
TGCGCCAGCAGCTCCCAGGGAACAGGCTACACCTTC | CASSSQGTGYTF | TRBJ1-2 | TRBV5-1 | NA | 12 | few
TGTGCCAGCTCACGGTCTAGCGGGAGTGAATCCTACGAGCAGTACTTC | CASSRSSGSESYEQYF | TRBJ2-7 | TRBV18 | TRBD2 | 16 | NA
TGTGCCAGCTACGGGGAGTCTTTTGGGAGGGGGCCCTACGAGCAGTACTTC | CASYGESFGRGPYEQYF | TRBJ2-7 | TRBV5-5 | NA | 17 | NA
TGTGCCAGTAGTTGGGCGGGTGGATCCACCTACGAGCAGTACTTC | CASSWAGGSTYEQYF | TRBJ2-7 | TRBV19 | NA | 15 | few
TGTGCCAGCAGCTCCCCACTAGCGGGATTTACAGATACGCAGTATTTT | CASSSPLAGFTDTQYF | TRBJ2-3 | TRBV5-6 | TRBD2 | 16 | NA
TGTGCCAGCAGTTCACAGGGGGGGAGAGGCTACACCTTC | CASSSQGGRGYTF | TRBJ1-2 | TRBV27 | TRBD1 | 13 | few
TGCGCCAGCACGGAAGGAGCGATCACAGATACGCAGTATTTT | CASTEGAITDTQYF | TRBJ2-3 | TRBV10-2 | NA | 14 | NA
TGTGCCAGCAAAAAGGTCGGAGGCACAGATACGCAGTATTTT | CASKKVGGTDTQYF | TRBJ2-3 | TRBV25-1 | NA | 14 | many
TGTGCCAGCAGCTCCGACCACTACGAGCAGTACTTC | CASSSDHYEQYF | TRBJ2-7 | TRBV7-2 | NA | 12 | many
TGCGCCAGCAGCTACCCGACGGACAGGGCCAACACCGGGGAGCTGTTTTTT | CASSYPTDRANTGELFF | TRBJ2-2 | TRBV5-1 | TRBD1 | 17 | NA
TGCAGTGCTAGAGGTCAGATTAGCAATCAGCCCCAGCATTTT | CSARGQISNQPQHF | TRBJ1-5 | TRBV20-1 | NA | 14 | many
TGCAGTGCTAGAGACATAGCGGGACAGGGGGCGATTTACGAGCAGTACTTC | CSARDIAGQGAIYEQYF | TRBJ2-7 | TRBV20-1 | TRBD1 | 17 | few
TGTGCCAGCAGTGCTCAACCGGGACAAAACAATCAGCCCCAGCATTTT | CASSAQPGQNNQPQHF | TRBJ1-5 | TRBV6-2/TRBV6-3 | NA | 16 | many
TGCAGTGCTAGAGATAAGGATAGCGGGAGGGCCGAGTACACCGGGGAGCTGTTTTTT | CSARDKDSGRAEYTGELFF | TRBJ2-2 | TRBV20-1 | TRBD2 | 19 | few
TGTGCCAGCAGCTTGCGGGGATTCACAGATACGCAGTATTTT | CASSLRGFTDTQYF | TRBJ2-3 | TRBV5-5 | NA | 14 | many
TGTGCCTGGAAGGGCTCTGGAAACACCATATATTTT | CAWKGSGNTIYF | TRBJ1-3 | TRBV30 | NA | 12 | NA
TGCGCCAGCAGCCCGGGGCGGCTAGCGGGAGCTGACGGGGAGCTGTTTTTT | CASSPGRLAGADGELFF | TRBJ2-2 | TRBV5-1 | TRBD2 | 17 | NA
TGTGCCAGCAGTGAAGCCTTGCCGGAGAGGGTAAATCAGCCCCAGCATTTT | CASSEALPERVNQPQHF | TRBJ1-5 | TRBV2 | NA | 17 | NA
TGTGCCAGCAGTCCCGCCCAAGCGGGGCCCTCCTACGAGCAGTACTTC | CASSPAQAGPSYEQYF | TRBJ2-7 | TRBV28 | TRBD2 | 16 | many
TGTGCCAGCACCTCCGGGACAGGGCTCTTGGTTACTGAAGCTTTCTTT | CASTSGTGLLVTEAFF | TRBJ1-1 | TRBV6-1 | TRBD1 | 16 | many
TGTGCCAGCAGTACTTACAGGGGTAGGAACACTGAAGCTTTCTTT | CASSTYRGRNTEAFF | TRBJ1-1 | TRBV6-1 | TRBD1 | 15 | few
TGTGCCTGGAGCCGAACCCGTACTAGCGGTGTAATAGGTTTGGGTCGCAATGAGCAGTTCTTC | CAWSRTRTSGVIGLGRNEQFF | TRBJ2-1 | TRBV30 | TRBD2 | 21 | few
TGTGCCAGCCGGAAGGTGGCGGACACCGGGGAGCTGTTTTTT | CASRKVADTGELFF | TRBJ2-2 | TRBV2 | NA | 14 | many
TGTGCCAGCAGCCGGGGCAGTTACACTGAAGCTTTCTTT | CASSRGSYTEAFF | TRBJ1-1 | TRBV2 | NA | 13 | few
TGTGCCAGTACGCCGGGACAGGGAAGGGGCAATCAGCCCCAGCATTTT | CASTPGQGRGNQPQHF | TRBJ1-5 | TRBV2 | TRBD1 | 16 | many
TGTGCCAGCTCGCGAGGAGGGACAGCGGGCGACACCGGGGAGCTGTTTTTT | CASSRGGTAGDTGELFF | TRBJ2-2 | TRBV18 | NA | 17 | NA
TGTGCCAGCATCCGGGACAGGGGGCGCGGAGAGACCCAGTACTTC | CASIRDRGRGETQYF | TRBJ2-5 | TRBV28 | TRBD1 | 15 | many
TGTGCCAGCAGCGTAGAAGGGGCAGGGGCCTACGAGCAGTACTTC | CASSVEGAGAYEQYF | TRBJ2-7 | TRBV7-9 | NA | 15 | NA
TGTGCCAGCAGCTGGACAACGAACTATGGCTACACCTTC | CASSWTTNYGYTF | TRBJ1-2 | TRBV5-6 | NA | 13 | NA
TGTGCCAGCGGGTCTAGCGGGAATGCAGATACGCAGTATTTT | CASGSSGNADTQYF | TRBJ2-3 | TRBV3-1 | TRBD2 | 14 | many
TGTGCCAGCTCGGGTAACAGGGGGTCGACGGAGACCCAGTACTTC | CASSGNRGSTETQYF | TRBJ2-5 | TRBV6-2/TRBV6-3 | TRBD1 | 15 | many
TGCAGTGCCGGGCGGGGAAACACTGAAGCTTTCTTT | CSAGRGNTEAFF | TRBJ1-1 | TRBV20-1 | NA | 12 | NA
TGCGCCAGCAGCTTGGCTTCGGGGACAGGGGGAGACGAGCAGTACTTC | CASSLASGTGGDEQYF | TRBJ2-7 | TRBV5-1 | TRBD1 | 16 | many
TGTGCCAGCAGCCAACCCTCCGTGAGCAGAGAAGCTTTCTTT | CASSQPSVSREAFF | TRBJ1-1 | TRBV4-2 | NA | 14 | many
TGTGCCAGCAGCTTAGTCCGAGGGAACACTGAAGCTTTCTTT | CASSLVRGNTEAFF | TRBJ1-1 | TRBV7-9 | NA | 14 | many
TGCAGTGCTGCGGGAGGGGATCAGCCCCAGCATTTT | CSAAGGDQPQHF | TRBJ1-5 | TRBV20-1 | NA | 12 | NA
TGTGCCAGTAGTATCAACCTTGGCCCGGAGACCCAGTACTTC | CASSINLGPETQYF | TRBJ2-5 | TRBV19 | NA | 14 | NA
TGTGCCAGCACTGGAGTAGGGAGCACAGATACGCAGTATTTT | CASTGVGSTDTQYF | TRBJ2-3 | TRBV5-8 | NA | 14 | NA
TGTGCCAGCAGCGCGGGTCGCCCCTACGAGCAGTACTTC | CASSAGRPYEQYF | TRBJ2-7 | TRBV5-5 | NA | 13 | few
TGTGCCAGCAGTTTATTCGGCATTACTAGCACAGATACGCAGTATTTT | CASSLFGITSTDTQYF | TRBJ2-3 | TRBV28 | NA | 16 | many
TGTGCCAGCAGCTTATTCGAGCACAGATACGAGCAGTACTTC | CASSLFEHRYEQYF | TRBJ2-7 | TRBV11-2 | NA | 14 | NA
TGTGCCAGCAGTGGGAGGTACGGCACCGGGGAGCTGTTTTTT | CASSGRYGTGELFF | TRBJ2-2 | TRBV2 | NA | 14 | few
TGTGCCAGCAGGCCCCCTGCGGTCGGGGAGCTGTTTTTT | CASRPPAVGELFF | TRBJ2-2 | TRBV6-1 | NA | 13 | few
TGTGCCAGCAGTTTGGAATCCCTCTCCTACGAGCAGTACTTC | CASSLESLSYEQYF | TRBJ2-7 | TRBV12-3/TRBV12-4 | NA | 14 | many
TGCGCCAGCAGCTTGGTTCCCCACCGGGATCAGGAGTACTTC | CASSLVPHRDQEYF | TRBJ2-5 | TRBV5-1 | NA | 14 | few